This TCR beta chain was sequenced for a study of CD8 T cells in Susac syndrome. This CDR3 has 14 residues. The authors reverse transcribed 0.5 to 1 ug RNA with random hexamers. TCRdb reprocessed the immunoSEQ multiplex PCR reads via MiXCR and lists one record per CDR3 protein. Among about 300,000 distinct CDR3 sequences, 90% to 95% were seen once, and the ten largest hold over 0.065%. The V gene is TRBV12-1, the J gene TRBJ2-7; the table calls TRBD2, which could not be checked here. TRBV12-1 is given as a pseudogene. This TCR derives from a human donor with multiple sclerosis. The sequencing input was CD4+ T cells from PBMCs. CDR3 residues: CASSPSSPPYEQYF. The CDR3 DNA follows: TGTGCCAGCAGCCCCTCCTCCCCCCCGTACGAGCAGTACTTC.